The clone carrying this T cell receptor beta chain came up a few times. Its target is unknown. Using its own MiXCR run on the 5' RACE reads, TCRdb lists one record per CDR3 protein. The sample lists about 510,000 distinct CDR3 sequences; about a fifth were seen once. There are 14 residues in the CDR3. V was pared by 2 bases and J by 8 bases, with 15 bases between. Germline V gene lookup returns CDR1 MNHEY and CDR2 SMNVEV (reference sequence). The sample originates from a study of T cells after yellow fever vaccination. Study-wide background: Any fraction with a low cell number was prepared using SMART-Seq v4 Ultra Low Input. Regarding the study as a whole: Weaker, the secondary response had a peak occurring faster, on day 5 versus 15. Once the booster was given, most primary-vaccination clones reappeared, at more than 95% for CD4 and over 75% for CD8. FACS-sorted repertoires could harbor abundant contaminating bulk-population clonotypes.

The origin of this receptor is a man between 18 and 35 years old who received the YFV17D yellow fever vaccine. The V gene is TRBV27, the J gene TRBJ1-2; D perhaps matches TRBD1 (6 bases). The sequenced sample was PBMCs, obtained approximately 22 days after the first yellow fever vaccination. CDR3 amino acids: CASSLRGTPLGYTF. The CDR3 nucleotides read TGTGCCAGCAGTTTACGCGGGACACCCCTCGGCTACACCTTC.